Below, 32 T cell receptor beta chains from the same sample are listed, as sequenced in a study of patients and donors after allogeneic stem cell transplantation (dated by TCRdb to the early 2020s). The receptor library was made with RT-PCR. Sequenced using a NextSeq 550. Using fastp at Q25 and MiXCR, TCRdb reprocessed the public reads and kept productive beta chains. Every entry covers one CDR3 protein and lists the most common genes and DNA from its rows. For this sample there are approximately 160,000 distinct CDR3 sequences; approximately 24% appear just once. Roughly 26% of the sample belongs to the ten largest clones. Sequenced material: blood, either unsorted or a sorted T cell fraction (not recorded which). The receptors originated from a human donor who was either an allogeneic HSCT recipient or a stem cell or donor lymphocyte infusion donor (not recorded which). It is not recorded whose cells these are; they may come from a transplant donor.

Only a few counts were recorded for this clonotype. This chain links TRBV7-2 with TRBJ2-1, with D perhaps TRBD1 (6 bases). Germline CDR1 is SGHTA and CDR2 is FQGNSA. V dropped 7 bases and J dropped 1 base, with 17 bases sitting between them. CDR3 length equals 16 residues. This CDR3 is CASIAITGKSYNEQFF. The DNA of the CDR3 is TGTGCCAGCATCGCTATAACAGGGAAGTCCTACAATGAGCAGTTCTTC.

This clonotype was found a few times. The chain employs TRBV6-2 or TRBV6-3 and TRBJ2-5, with D unresolved. V lost 5 bases and J 4 bases, leaving 5 bases between the germline ends. Germline CDR1 reads MNHEY; CDR2 reads SVGEGT. The CDR3 is 11 amino acids. CDR3 protein: CASSTRETQYF. The CDR3 nucleotides read TGTGCCAGCAGTACCCGAGAGACCCAGTACTTC.

J is TRBJ2-1 and V is TRBV5-1; no clear D. Germline CDR1 SGHRS, CDR2 YFSETQ. V lost 6 bases, J lost 4 bases, and 14 bases lay in between. The CDR3 has 14 residues. CDR3 coding DNA: TGCGCCAGCATTCCGGACGGTCGTTACAATGAGCAGTTCTTC. Protein sequence: CASIPDGRYNEQFF.

DNA of the CDR3: TGTGCCAGCAGTGTGACTAGCGGGGGGGCGTTGGAGACCCAGTACTTC. It encodes CASSVTSGGALETQYF. This rearrangement joins TRBV12-3 or TRBV12-4 to TRBJ2-5, with 14 nucleotides matching TRBD2. The ends lost 5 bases at V and 5 bases at J; junction bases unmatched: 7. The CDR3 length is 16 residues.

In its sample, this clonotype was seen a few times. The V and J genes are TRBV7-3 and TRBJ2-1; the match to TRBD2 covers 12 bases. The CDR3 is 16 residues long. Trimming at V came to 4 bases and at J to 3 bases, leaving 4 bases not matched to a gene. Per germline, CDR1 SGHTA and CDR2 FQGTGA. In DNA form, the CDR3 reads TGTGCCAGCAGCTCCAGGACTAGCGGGAACTACAATGAGCAGTTCTTC. It specifies CASSSRTSGNYNEQFF.

The chain combines TRBV20-1 with TRBJ2-7, with 7 bases fitting TRBD1. After removal of 1 base from V and 7 bases from J, the junction contained 4 bases not matched to a gene. The CDR3 spans 12 residues. Germline values: CDR1 DFQATT, CDR2 SNEGSKA (reference sequence). The CDR3 spells CSARGTGAEQYF. The CDR3 nucleotides read TGCAGTGCTAGAGGAACAGGGGCGGAGCAGTACTTC.

V usage is TRBV20-1 and J usage is TRBJ1-2; maybe TRBD1 (6 bases). V shed 3 bases and J shed 5 bases, with 16 bases lying between them. The CDR3 length is 14 residues. Looked up from germline, CDR1 is DFQATT and CDR2 is SNEGSKA (reference sequence). CDR3 in amino acids: CSASVGGALYGYTF. The CDR3 bases are TGCAGTGCTAGTGTTGGGGGGGCGCTTTATGGCTACACCTTC.

A single count supports this clonotype. This chain connects TRBV7-3 to TRBJ1-3; D ambiguous. Trimming took 3 bases from V and 0 from J, leaving 12 bases between them. Germline loops: CDR1 SGHTA, CDR2 FQGTGA. The CDR3 runs to 16 residues. The CDR3 is CASSLGPLGSGNTIYF. DNA of the CDR3: TGTGCCAGCAGCTTGGGTCCGTTAGGCTCTGGAAACACCATATATTTT.

This sequence joins TRBV5-1 and TRBJ1-4, with 8 bases identical to TRBD1. Germline V CDR1 and CDR2: SGHRS, YFSETQ. The CDR3 sequence is 14 residues long. The J segment lost 4 bases and the V segment lost 4 bases, leaving 3 bases of the junction unmatched. The CDR3 DNA reads TGCGCCAGCAGCACGGGACAGGTTAATGAAAAACTGTTTTTT. It codes for CASSTGQVNEKLFF.

This clonotype was observed a few times. The chain recombines TRBV5-5 with TRBJ2-5; tentatively, D is TRBD2 (5 bases). Germline CDR1 reads SGHKS; CDR2 reads YYEKEE (reference sequence). The V end lost 1 base, the J end lost 3 bases, and 10 bases lay between the germline ends. This CDR3 contains 14 residues. CDR3 DNA: TGTGCCAGCAGCTTGCTCCTAGCTGAAGAGACCCAGTACTTC. It translates to CASSLLLAEETQYF.

This clonotype turned up a few times. The chain employs TRBV7-3 and TRBJ1-6; 10 positions agree with TRBD1. The CDR3 covers 18 residues. V shed 3 bases, J shed 0 bases, and the junction held 5 bases outside the gene matches. CDR1 and CDR2 from the germline V gene are SGHTA and FQGTGA. CDR3: CASSFFRTGGSYNSPLHF. CDR3 DNA: TGTGCCAGCAGCTTTTTTAGGACAGGGGGCTCCTATAATTCACCCCTCCACTTT. Drawing the rest from reference TRBV7-3 and TRBJ1-6, the complete variable domain is GAGVSQTPSNKVTEKGKYVELRCDPISGHTALYWYRQSLGQGPEFLIYFQGTGAADDSGLPNDRFFAVRPEGSVSTLKIQRTERGDSAVYLCASSFFRTGGSYNSPLHFGNGTRLTVT.

This clonotype was seen a few times. The rearrangement joins TRBV5-1 to TRBJ2-1; 8 bases line up with TRBD2. The V gene's germline CDR1 is SGHRS and CDR2 YFSETQ. This CDR3 has 15 residues. With 4 bases clipped from V and 6 bases from J, the junction kept 9 bases outside the gene matches. The CDR3 reads CASSPPLAGLNEQFF. CDR3 coding DNA: TGCGCCAGCAGCCCGCCGTTAGCGGGGCTCAATGAGCAGTTCTTC.

The V and J genes are TRBV28 and TRBJ1-2, with 10 bases that match TRBD1. The germline gives CDR1 MDHEN, CDR2 SYDVKM. V trimming: 5 bases; J trimming: 5 bases; junction bases outside the gene matches: 5. The CDR3 spans 14 residues. As DNA, the CDR3 is TGTGCCAGCAGTCCCGACAGGGGGCTTTATGGCTACACCTTC. Translating it yields CASSPDRGLYGYTF.

This clonotype was recorded only once. The CDR3, as DNA: TGTGCCACCAGCAGGCGGGGCCGAACCTACGAGCAGTACTTC. The encoded protein is CATSRRGRTYEQYF. V usage is TRBV15 and J usage is TRBJ2-7; D is perhaps TRBD2 (6 bases). The V end was cut by 3 bases, the J end by 2 bases, with 11 bases between. The germline CDR1 and CDR2 sequences are LNHNV and YYDKDF (reference sequence). The CDR3 runs 14 residues.

This clonotype showed up just a few times. This sequence joins TRBV6-5 and TRBJ1-2; TRBD1 aligns across 10 bases. The CDR3 covers 15 residues. The V gene's germline CDR1 is MNHEY and CDR2 SVGAGI. V was clipped by 5 bases and J by 4 bases; unmatched bases: 7. The CDR3 protein is CASSGRDRGGYGYTF. DNA of the CDR3: TGTGCCAGCAGTGGCCGGGACAGGGGCGGCTATGGCTACACCTTC.

The CDR3 loop reads CAASGGWNTEAFF. The DNA of the CDR3 is TGTGCCGCCAGTGGGGGGTGGAACACTGAAGCTTTCTTT. V and J are TRBV18 and TRBJ1-1; D is possibly TRBD1 (5 bases). Trimming left V 11 bases short and J 1 base short, with 14 bases between. This CDR3 region has 13 residues. The germline gives CDR1 KGHSH, CDR2 LQKENI.

This clonotype was observed a handful of times. J is TRBJ2-7 and V is TRBV12-3 or TRBV12-4; perhaps TRBD2 as D (7 bases). The CDR3 loop spans 14 amino acids. The V gene lost 5 bases and the J gene lost 3 bases, with 14 bases spanning the gap. The CDR3: CASSIRGALYEQYF. DNA for the CDR3: TGTGCCAGCAGTATACGGGGGGCCCTCTACGAGCAGTACTTC.

The V and J genes are TRBV30 and TRBJ1-2; possibly TRBD1 for D (6 bases). CDR1 is GTSNPN and CDR2 is SVGIG in the germline V gene (reference sequence). Trimming left V 1 base short and J 4 bases short, with 10 bases between. The length of the CDR3 is 13 residues. The CDR3 region is CAWSEGGGYGYTF. CDR3 sequence (DNA): TGTGCCTGGAGTGAAGGGGGGGGCTATGGCTACACCTTC.

This clonotype was picked up a small number of times. J is TRBJ2-5 and V is TRBV11-2; D is uncertain. Per the germline V gene, CDR1 is SGHAT and CDR2 is FQNNGV. The CDR3 sequence is 13 residues long. Trimming took off 3 bases at V and 1 base at J, with 6 bases between the two ends. The CDR3 is CASSFDPQETQYF. The CDR3 DNA follows: TGTGCCAGCAGCTTTGACCCCCAAGAGACCCAGTACTTC.

The chain combines TRBV12-3 or TRBV12-4 with TRBJ2-1, with 8 bases that match TRBD1. The junction had 8 bases not matched to a gene; V was cut back by 3 bases and J by 7 bases. The CDR3 consists of 15 residues. The CDR3 here is CASSFFQGAWNEQFF. DNA of the CDR3: TGTGCCAGCAGTTTTTTCCAGGGGGCGTGGAATGAGCAGTTCTTC.

The chain has TRBV10-3 and TRBJ2-7; D unresolved. CDR1 is ENHRY, CDR2 SYGVKD, per germline. The CDR3 totals 15 residues. The V gene lost 3 bases and the J gene lost 2 bases, with 14 bases spanning the gap. The CDR3 here is CAISEVLGYPYEQYF. The CDR3, as DNA: TGTGCCATCAGTGAAGTTTTAGGGTACCCCTACGAGCAGTACTTC.

V gene TRBV6-5 combines with J gene TRBJ2-6, with D uncertain. CDR1 and CDR2 from the germline V gene are MNHEY and SVGAGI. CDR3 size: 14 residues. With 5 bases removed from V and 4 bases from J, the gap between germline ends came to 9 bases. DNA for the CDR3: TGTGCCAGCAGTAATAATCCCGGGGCCAACGTCCTGACTTTC. Amino acid sequence: CASSNNPGANVLTF.

This clonotype was observed a handful of times. The rearrangement links TRBV6-2 or TRBV6-3 to TRBJ2-1; TRBD2 matches at 10 bases. Germline V CDR1 and CDR2: MNHEY, SVGEGT. The CDR3 contains 12 residues. Unmatched junction bases numbered 8, after V lost 7 bases and J lost 14 bases. The CDR3 DNA sequence: TGTGCCAGCACTGACCTAGCGGGAGTGGAGTTCTTC. This sequence encodes CASTDLAGVEFF.

The chain uses TRBV20-1 and TRBJ2-1; TRBD1 aligns across 8 bases. Germline V gene data show CDR1 as DFQATT and CDR2 as SNEGSKA (reference sequence). The CDR3 is made up of 15 amino acids. V was pared by 2 bases and J by 6 bases, with 9 bases of the junction left unmatched. This CDR3 reads CSARIPRTGSNEQFF. CDR3 DNA sequence: TGCAGTGCTAGAATCCCCCGGACAGGGAGCAATGAGCAGTTCTTC.

The table lists this clonotype with a few counts. The chain employs TRBV5-1 and TRBJ2-3; D remains unclear. V was clipped by 2 bases and J by 4 bases, with 8 bases between them. The CDR3 runs 13 residues. From germline, CDR1 is SGHRS and CDR2 YFSETQ. For the CDR3, the DNA is TGCGCCAGCAGCTTATCCCTCCCAGATACGCAGTATTTT. Translated, it gives CASSLSLPDTQYF.

This clonotype has just a few counts. The gene calls are TRBV5-1 and TRBJ2-3; D remains unclear. Trimming removed 0 bases at V and 5 bases at J, with 4 bases between. CDR1 and CDR2 from the germline V gene are SGHRS and YFSETQ. The CDR3 is made up of 12 amino acids. The CDR3 region is CASSLGQDTQYF. The CDR3 coding sequence is TGCGCCAGCAGCTTGGGACAAGATACGCAGTATTTT.

This rearrangement joins TRBV30 to TRBJ2-7, with a weak D call TRBD2 (6 bases). CDR3 length: 11 residues. Germline lookup yields CDR1 GTSNPN and CDR2 SVGIG (reference sequence). Trimming took 1 base from V and 7 from J, leaving 8 bases between them. The DNA for the CDR3 is TGTGCCTGGAGTGGGGGGAGGGAGCAGTACTTC. Residues: CAWSGGREQYF.

The rearrangement links TRBV20-1 to TRBJ2-7; the match to TRBD1 covers 9 bases. J gave up 2 bases and V 6 bases, and 8 bases lay outside the gene matches. The CDR3 runs to 14 residues. In germline, CDR1 is DFQATT, CDR2 SNEGSKA (reference sequence). The CDR3 region is CSAIPGQGAYEQYF. CDR3 sequence (DNA): TGCAGTGCCATTCCGGGACAGGGTGCCTACGAGCAGTACTTC.

This clonotype was detected only a few times. The chain uses TRBV12-3 or TRBV12-4 and TRBJ2-2; D is possibly TRBD1 or TRBD2 (6 bases each). Trimming stripped 5 bases from V and 4 bases from J, with 14 bases between. The CDR3 sequence is 15 residues long. The CDR3 bases are TGTGCCAGCAGTAGATTACAGGGACTCACCGGGGAGCTGTTTTTT. This translates into CASSRLQGLTGELFF.

V gene TRBV20-1 combines with J gene TRBJ1-2, with no clear D. V was cut by 3 bases and J by 8 bases, with 10 bases left in between. The germline V gene has CDR1 DFQATT and CDR2 SNEGSKA (reference sequence). CDR3 length: 11 amino acids. CDR3 amino acids: CSARSSGGYTF. Written as DNA, the CDR3 is TGCAGTGCTAGGAGTAGCGGGGGCTACACCTTC.

This clonotype was found a few times. In DNA form, the CDR3 reads TGTGCCAGCAGCCCCGGGCCCCTAGGGACTGAAGCTTTCTTT. Encoded protein: CASSPGPLGTEAFF. The chain has TRBV7-2 and TRBJ1-1; D not certain. The germline V and J ends were trimmed by 5 bases and 5 bases, with 15 bases remaining between them. CDR1 and CDR2 (germline): SGHTA, FQGNSA. The CDR3 is 14 residues long.

This clonotype has only a few counts. The chain recombines TRBV29-1 with TRBJ1-4; tentatively, D is TRBD1 (5 bases). This CDR3 is built from 13 residues. Germline lookup yields CDR1 SQVTM and CDR2 ANQGSEA. Trimming took 5 bases from V and 4 from J, leaving 11 bases between them. The CDR3, as DNA: TGCAGCGTTTTGGGGCGCGTTAATGAAAAACTGTTTTTT. Its translation is CSVLGRVNEKLFF.